These 26 T cell receptor beta chains were all obtained from the same sample, sequenced in a study of Graves' ophthalmopathy and Graves' hyperthyroidism. Amplification from RNA transcripts yielded the TCR beta CDR3 regions. HTBI primers primed a first-round RT-PCR, and a second-round multiplex PCR followed. One entry per CDR3 protein results from TCRdb running MiXCR on the multiplex PCR reads. The sample records some 1.1 million distinct CDR3 sequences, about two fifths being singletons. Material: peripheral blood or thyroid tissue (not recorded which). All receptors come from an adult man with Graves' hyperthyroidism.

This clonotype came up many times. The rearrangement links TRBV6-5 to TRBJ1-1, with 7 bases identical to TRBD1. With V trimmed by 4 bases and J by 5 bases, 10 bases remained unmatched. This CDR3 contains 15 residues. Germline assignment: CDR1 MNHEY and CDR2 SVGAGI. The CDR3 loop is CASSLGQMGGTEAFF. CDR3 DNA sequence: TGTGCCAGCAGTTTGGGACAGATGGGTGGAACTGAAGCTTTCTTT.

This rearrangement joins TRBV20-1 to TRBJ2-7; 11 bases are a match to TRBD2. Germline V lookup: CDR1 DFQATT, CDR2 SNEGSKA (reference sequence). This CDR3 has 15 residues. V shed 5 bases, J shed 4 bases, and the junction held 10 bases outside the gene matches. DNA of the CDR3: TGCAGTGCTCACTCCGGGACTAGCGGTAATTACGAGCAGTACTTC. Residues: CSAHSGTSGNYEQYF.

The rearrangement joins TRBV7-2 to TRBJ1-1; D is perhaps TRBD1 (6 bases). The CDR3 loop spans 13 amino acids. CDR1 and CDR2 from the germline V gene are SGHTA and FQGNSA. Trimming removed 3 bases from V and 7 bases from J, with 12 bases in between. The CDR3 DNA sequence: TGTGCCAGCAGCTTCCGAGGGGGGAGTGAAGCTTTCTTT. Amino acids: CASSFRGGSEAFF.

In its sample, this clonotype was seen many times. V gene TRBV7-6 combines with J gene TRBJ1-6; 7 bases are shared with TRBD1. The CDR3 spans 16 residues. The junction had 9 bases not matched to a gene; V was cut back by 3 bases and J by 7 bases. Germline CDR1 SGHVS, CDR2 FNYEAQ. CDR3 sequence reads: CASSLQRTGSNSPLHF. The CDR3 bases are TGTGCCAGCAGCTTGCAGCGGACAGGATCAAATTCACCCCTCCACTTT. The whole variable domain, remainder taken from reference TRBV7-6 and TRBJ1-6, is GAGVSQSPRYKVTKRGQDVALRCDPISGHVSLYWYRQALGQGPEFLTYFNYEAQQDKSGLPNDRFSAERPEGSISTLTIQRTEQRDSAMYRCASSLQRTGSNSPLHFGNGTRLTVT.

This clonotype was observed at least ten times. CDR3 amino acids: CASSFLEKETQYF. The CDR3, as DNA: TGTGCCAGCAGCTTCCTAGAAAAAGAGACCCAGTACTTC. The rearrangement joins TRBV11-2 to TRBJ2-5; D remains unclear. V was clipped by 3 bases and J by 3 bases, with 8 bases between them. This CDR3 spans 13 amino acids. Germline loops: CDR1 SGHAT, CDR2 FQNNGV.

This clonotype came up many times. The chain has TRBV19 and TRBJ2-2; 8 bases fit TRBD2. Germline loops: CDR1 LNHDA, CDR2 SQIVND (reference sequence). The CDR3 totals 14 residues. Losses at the gene ends were 6 bases for V and 5 bases for J; bases not matched to a gene: 5. This CDR3 reads CASSGLALTGELFF. CDR3 bases: TGTGCCAGTAGCGGACTAGCCCTGACCGGGGAGCTGTTTTTT.

This clonotype occurred many times. The V and J genes are TRBV4-3 and TRBJ1-6; D call uncertain. Trimming took off 4 bases at V and 5 bases at J, with 6 bases between the two ends. CDR1 is LGHNA and CDR2 is YSLEER in the germline V gene. The CDR3 length is 13 residues. CDR3 nucleotide sequence: TGCGCCAGCAGCCCAGACGATAATTCACCCCTCCACTTT. Translated, it gives CASSPDDNSPLHF.

This clonotype was seen a handful of times. V and J are TRBV5-8 and TRBJ2-5; D is possibly TRBD1 or TRBD2 (5 bases each). V dropped 5 bases and J dropped 3 bases, with 11 bases sitting between them. Germline CDR1 SGHTS, CDR2 YDEGEE. The CDR3 is 13 residues long. In DNA, the CDR3 is TGTGCCAGCAGACTAGACAGAGAAGAGACCCAGTACTTC. Its protein is CASRLDREETQYF.

This clonotype showed up just once. This chain links TRBV7-3 with TRBJ2-5, with D unresolved. Germline loops: CDR1 SGHTA, CDR2 FQGTGA. The CDR3 is 16 amino acids. V was cut by 6 bases and J by 5 bases, with 22 bases left in between. The CDR3 reads CASSYYSRTAGETQYF. CDR3 DNA sequence: TGTGCCAGCAGTTATTATTCGAGGACGGCCGGGGAGACCCAGTACTTC.

The sample holds a few counts of this clonotype. J is TRBJ2-3 and V is TRBV20-1; 8 positions match TRBD2. The CDR3 covers 16 residues. The V gene's germline CDR1 is DFQATT and CDR2 SNEGSKA (reference sequence). Trimming cost V 5 bases and J 2 bases; bases outside gene matches: 12. The chain's CDR3 is CSAARGAEGTTDTQYF. Here the CDR3 DNA reads TGCAGTGCTGCGCGGGGGGCCGAGGGAACCACAGATACGCAGTATTTT.

There are a few counts of this clonotype. CDR3 amino acids: CASSSGQINEKLFF. The CDR3 DNA is TGTGCCAGCAGCTCGGGACAGATAAATGAAAAACTGTTTTTT. The chain links TRBV7-9 to TRBJ1-4, with 7 bases identical to TRBD1. The CDR3 extends over 14 amino acids. V lost 4 bases and J lost 5; bases outside the gene matches: 4. Germline assignment: CDR1 SEHNR and CDR2 FQNEAQ (reference sequence).

V is TRBV20-1 and J is TRBJ1-1, with D unclear. The length of the CDR3 is 12 residues. The V gene lost 6 bases and the J gene lost 4 bases, with 12 bases spanning the gap. The germline V gene encodes CDR1 DFQATT and CDR2 SNEGSKA (reference sequence). The CDR3 DNA reads as TGCAGTGCCCTATTATTTCTCACTGAAGCTTTCTTT. Amino acids: CSALLFLTEAFF.

On this clonotype itself: A read error may be the cause here, since a much bigger clone is one base away. V is TRBV7-9 and J is TRBJ2-7; 7 nucleotides line up with TRBD2. V lost 5 bases and J lost 6; bases outside the gene matches: 10. This CDR3 spans 14 amino acids. Germline assignment: CDR1 SEHNR and CDR2 FQNEAQ (reference sequence). The CDR3 region has the DNA TGTGCCAGCAGCCCTTGGCGGGAGTCGAGCGAGCAGTACTTC. It codes for CASSPWRESSEQYF.

This chain links TRBV24-1 with TRBJ2-2, with 8 bases identical to TRBD2. The CDR3 has 16 residues. With V trimmed by 5 bases and J by 6 bases, 10 bases remained unmatched. Germline V CDR1 and CDR2: KGHDR, SFDVKD. CDR3 coding DNA: TGTGCCACCAGTGGATCGGGACTAGTTCCCCCCGGGGAGCTGTTTTTT. Translated, it gives CATSGSGLVPPGELFF.

Only a few counts were recorded for this clonotype. This chain joins TRBV2 and TRBJ1-1, with 7 nucleotides matching TRBD1. The ends lost 11 bases at V and 2 bases at J; junction bases unmatched: 5. Germline values: CDR1 SNHLY, CDR2 FYNNEI. The CDR3 consists of 12 residues. The chain's CDR3 is CAGRTGNTEAFF. CDR3 DNA sequence: TGTGCCGGCCGGACAGGAAACACTGAAGCTTTCTTT.

This clonotype showed up just a few times. The J gene is TRBJ2-7, the V gene TRBV7-9, with a tentative D call TRBD1 (5 bases). The ends were cut back, 3 bases at V and 0 bases at J, with 18 bases in the middle. The CDR3 is made up of 17 amino acids. CDR1 and CDR2 (germline): SEHNR, FQNEAQ (reference sequence). The CDR3 sequence: CASSLGLTIDSSYEQYF. CDR3 nucleotides: TGTGCCAGCAGCTTGGGCCTAACAATTGACAGCTCCTACGAGCAGTACTTC.

The chain carries TRBV29-1 and TRBJ1-2, with TRBD1 matching over 8 bases. The germline CDR1 and CDR2 sequences are SQVTM and ANQGSEA. Losses at the gene ends were 4 bases for V and 8 bases for J; bases not matched to a gene: 6. CDR3 size: 12 residues. The DNA of the CDR3 is TGCAGCGTTGGGACAGGGTCTTGCGGCTACACCTTC. Protein: CSVGTGSCGYTF.

In this sample, this clonotype turned up many times. This rearrangement joins TRBV2 to TRBJ2-7; D call uncertain. The CDR3 contains 15 residues. Germline-derived CDR1 and CDR2 are SNHLY and FYNNEI. Trimming took 5 bases from V and 6 from J, leaving 20 bases between them. The CDR3, as DNA: TGTGCCAGCAGTCTGAAGCAGGTCCTGGAGTTCGAGCAGTACTTC. Its translation: CASSLKQVLEFEQYF.

The chain recombines TRBV29-1 with TRBJ2-3; D gene uncertain. Germline V gives CDR1 SQVTM, CDR2 ANQGSEA. CDR3 length: 11 residues. The germline V and J ends were trimmed by 3 bases and 13 bases, with 14 bases remaining between them. For the CDR3, the DNA is TGCAGCGTTGAGTCCGGGCTAATGGAGTATTTT. It is translated as CSVESGLMEYF.

V and J are TRBV25-1 and TRBJ1-1; maybe TRBD1 (6 bases). The CDR3 is 15 residues long. Trimming left V 6 bases short and J 1 base short, with 15 bases between. From germline, CDR1 is MGHDK and CDR2 SYGVNS. CDR3: CASSLTQGWNTEAFF. The DNA for the CDR3 is TGTGCCAGCAGCCTAACCCAGGGGTGGAACACTGAAGCTTTCTTT.

Many counts were recorded for this clonotype. The chain uses TRBV5-5 and TRBJ2-7; D is unclear. Trimming pared 4 bases from V and 2 bases from J, leaving 7 bases between. Germline lookup yields CDR1 SGHKS and CDR2 YYEKEE (reference sequence). The CDR3 runs to 12 residues. The CDR3: CASSAIPYEQYF. CDR3 nucleotide sequence: TGTGCCAGCAGCGCAATCCCCTACGAGCAGTACTTC. The variable domain in full, completed from reference TRBV5-5 and TRBJ2-7, reads DAGVTQSPTHLIKTRGQQVTLRCSPISGHKSVSWYQQVLGQGPQFIFQYYEKEERGRGNFPDRFSARQFPNYSSELNVNALLLGDSALYLCASSAIPYEQYFGPGTRLTVT.

There are many counts of this clonotype. This chain joins TRBV10-3 and TRBJ1-5; tentatively, D is TRBD1 (5 bases). Between the trimmed V and J ends, which lost 8 bases and 4 bases, there was a span of 18 bases. Germline V gene sequence: CDR1 ENHRY, CDR2 SYGVKD. The CDR3 sequence is 15 residues long. Here the CDR3 DNA reads TGTGCCATCTCCGGGGGACCCGAACCGAATCAGCCCCAGCATTTT. It specifies CAISGGPEPNQPQHF.

This clonotype has a single count. J is TRBJ2-5 and V is TRBV6-6; 7 nucleotides match TRBD1. V shed 10 bases, J shed 9 bases, and the junction held 17 bases outside the gene matches. The V gene's germline CDR1 is MNHNY and CDR2 SVGAGI (reference sequence). The CDR3 has 14 residues. In DNA form, the CDR3 reads TGTGCCACACAACGGGACAGACCTTTGGAGCCCCAGTACTTC. Its protein product is CATQRDRPLEPQYF.

In this sample, this clonotype turned up a few times. V usage is TRBV6-5 and J usage is TRBJ1-6; a possible D gene is TRBD1 (5 bases). This CDR3 has 15 residues. The V gene's germline CDR1 is MNHEY and CDR2 SVGAGI. The V and J ends lost 2 bases and 8 bases respectively, with 13 bases between them. The CDR3 reads CASSYVRVSDSPLHF. The CDR3 region has the DNA TGTGCCAGCAGTTACGTCAGGGTTTCGGATTCACCCCTCCACTTT.

On this clonotype itself: This may arise from a read error, as a much more abundant clone is one base away. The chain employs TRBV5-6 and TRBJ2-7; D might be TRBD2 (5 bases). CDR1 SGHDT and CDR2 YYEEEE come from the germline V gene. The CDR3 is made up of 12 amino acids. The DNA for the CDR3 is TGTGCCAGCAACAGAGGAGACTACGAGCAGTGCTTC. Residues: CASNRGDYEQCF.

This sequence joins TRBV7-2 and TRBJ2-7; the match to TRBD2 covers 9 bases. The CDR3 has 17 amino acids. The junction had 6 bases not matched to a gene; V was cut back by 0 bases and J by 0 bases. Germline V gene sequence: CDR1 SGHTA, CDR2 FQGNSA. The CDR3 reads CASSLAVSSGNSYEQYF. DNA of the CDR3: TGTGCCAGCAGCTTAGCGGTTTCTAGCGGGAACTCCTACGAGCAGTACTTC.